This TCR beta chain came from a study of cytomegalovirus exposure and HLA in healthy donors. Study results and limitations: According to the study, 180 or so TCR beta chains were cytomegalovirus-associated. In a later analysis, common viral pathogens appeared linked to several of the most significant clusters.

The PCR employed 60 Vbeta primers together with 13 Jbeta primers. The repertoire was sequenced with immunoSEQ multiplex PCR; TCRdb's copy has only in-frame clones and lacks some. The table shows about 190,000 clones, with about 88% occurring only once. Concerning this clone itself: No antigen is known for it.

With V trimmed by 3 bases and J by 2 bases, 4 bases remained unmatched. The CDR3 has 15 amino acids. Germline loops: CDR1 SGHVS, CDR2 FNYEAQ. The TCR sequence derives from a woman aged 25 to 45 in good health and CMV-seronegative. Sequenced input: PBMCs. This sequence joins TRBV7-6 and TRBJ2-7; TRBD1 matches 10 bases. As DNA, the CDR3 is TGTGCCAGCAGCTTTGGACAGGGGGGTCCCTACGAGCAGTACTTC. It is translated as CASSFGQGGPYEQYF.